The 18 T cell receptor beta chains below all came from one sample that was sequenced in a study of identical twins. TCRdb processed the 5' RACE reads anew with MiXCR; each CDR3 protein has one entry. The sample consists of fewer than 250,000 distinct CDR3 sequences, roughly 9.4% of them appearing once. The sequenced sample was memory (CD45RO+) T cells sorted from blood. Receptor source: a woman aged 18 to 35 in good health.

This clonotype has just a few counts. This chain connects TRBV11-2 to TRBJ2-6; no clear D. The length of the CDR3 is 13 residues. Per germline, CDR1 SGHAT and CDR2 FQNNGV. Deletions cut 7 bases from V and 4 bases from J, with 8 bases between. CDR3 in DNA: TGTGCCAGCACCACCCTCGGGGCCAACGTCCTGACTTTC. The encoded protein is CASTTLGANVLTF.

This clonotype came up a few times. The chain is built from TRBV27 and TRBJ2-3; 8 nucleotides agree with TRBD2. Unmatched junction bases numbered 6, after V lost 6 bases and J lost 4 bases. There are 14 residues in the CDR3. The germline V gene encodes CDR1 MNHEY and CDR2 SMNVEV (reference sequence). The CDR3 sequence: CASRNGRAADTQYF. The CDR3 coding sequence is TGTGCCAGCAGAAACGGGAGGGCGGCAGATACGCAGTATTTT.

A single count supports this clonotype. The chain joins TRBV7-2 to TRBJ2-2; D is undetermined. Trimming took 8 bases from V and 1 from J, leaving 11 bases between them. The CDR3 is 14 amino acids. Germline lookup yields CDR1 SGHTA and CDR2 FQGNSA. The CDR3 is CASQETLNTGELFF. CDR3 bases: TGTGCCAGCCAGGAGACACTGAACACCGGGGAGCTGTTTTTT.

The chain carries TRBV7-9 and TRBJ2-5; 7 positions match TRBD1. The J segment lost 3 bases and the V segment lost 7 bases, leaving 14 bases of the junction unmatched. The CDR3 contains 16 residues. Germline V CDR1 and CDR2: SEHNR, FQNEAQ (reference sequence). The CDR3 DNA sequence: TGTGCCAGCAACAGGGGCGCGGCTATGGCGGAAGAGACCCAGTACTTC. Residues: CASNRGAAMAEETQYF.

The chain joins TRBV5-6 to TRBJ2-3; TRBD2 aligns across 13 bases. Trimming cost V 7 bases and J 7 bases; bases outside gene matches: 6. This CDR3 spans 14 amino acids. The germline gives CDR1 SGHDT, CDR2 YYEEEE. CDR3 nucleotide sequence: TGTGCCAGCCAGACTAGCGGGGGGCCTCATACGCAGTATTTT. It codes for CASQTSGGPHTQYF.

The table lists this clonotype with many counts. This chain joins TRBV2 and TRBJ2-5; a weak D match, TRBD2 (5 bases). The V gene's germline CDR1 is SNHLY and CDR2 FYNNEI. The CDR3 is 11 amino acids. Deletions cut 6 bases from V and 5 bases from J, with 7 bases between. In DNA, the CDR3 is TGTGCCAGCAGACTAGTGGAGACCCAGTACTTC. Its translation is CASRLVETQYF.

This clonotype was recorded many times. The chain is built from TRBV3-1 and TRBJ2-1, with a tentative D call TRBD1 (5 bases). V lost 5 bases and J 2 bases, leaving 10 bases between the germline ends. This CDR3 is built from 14 residues. Germline CDR1 is LGHDT and CDR2 is YNNKEL (reference sequence). This CDR3 is CASSLQGTYNEQFF. DNA of the CDR3: TGTGCCAGCAGCTTGCAGGGTACCTACAATGAGCAGTTCTTC.

This clonotype showed up just a few times. The chain couples TRBV18 to TRBJ2-5, with 10 bases aligning to TRBD2. V was clipped by 3 bases and J by 5 bases; unmatched bases: 6. CDR1 is KGHSH, CDR2 LQKENI, per germline. The CDR3 totals 15 residues. This CDR3 is CASSPASGRGETQYF. The DNA for the CDR3 is TGTGCCAGCTCACCGGCTAGCGGGAGAGGGGAGACCCAGTACTTC.

This clonotype was seen ten or more times. J is TRBJ2-5 and V is TRBV12-3 or TRBV12-4; either TRBD1 or TRBD2 may fit D (5 bases each). The germline V and J ends were trimmed by 1 base and 0 bases, with 6 bases remaining between them. This CDR3 comprises 14 residues. CDR3 protein: CASSLGDHQETQYF. The CDR3 DNA follows: TGTGCCAGCAGTTTAGGGGACCACCAAGAGACCCAGTACTTC.

The V gene is TRBV6-1, the J gene TRBJ2-3, with D possibly being TRBD1 or TRBD2 (6 bases each). V was trimmed by 5 bases and J by 8 bases, leaving 14 bases between them. CDR3 length equals 13 residues. Germline lookup yields CDR1 MNHNS and CDR2 SASEGT. The CDR3 here is CASSPRPGATQYF. The CDR3 DNA sequence: TGTGCCAGCAGTCCCAGACCGGGGGCTACGCAGTATTTT.

This clonotype was seen a few times. The chain carries TRBV19 and TRBJ2-2; tentatively, D is TRBD2 (5 bases). Germline loops: CDR1 LNHDA, CDR2 SQIVND (reference sequence). This CDR3 region has 14 residues. V gave up 8 bases and J gave up 2 bases, with 12 bases separating them. For the CDR3, the DNA is TGTGCCAGTTGGAAACTAGACAACACCGGGGAGCTGTTTTTT. It translates to CASWKLDNTGELFF.

This clonotype appeared many times. The chain is built from TRBV5-1 and TRBJ2-7; D unclear. This CDR3 region has 12 residues. Trimming left V 2 bases short and J 6 bases short, with 9 bases between. In germline, CDR1 is SGHRS, CDR2 YFSETQ. CDR3 sequence: CASSFSDGEQYF. The CDR3 region has the DNA TGCGCCAGCAGCTTCAGTGACGGCGAGCAGTACTTC.

At least ten counts were recorded for this clonotype. This chain links TRBV5-4 with TRBJ2-3; TRBD2 agrees at 8 bases. V lost 3 bases, J lost 4 bases, and 13 bases stayed unmatched. Germline assignment: CDR1 SGHNT and CDR2 YYREEE (reference sequence). The CDR3 consists of 17 residues. The CDR3 spells CASSSETSARGADTQYF. Written as DNA, the CDR3 is TGTGCCAGCAGCTCGGAGACTAGCGCGAGGGGCGCAGATACGCAGTATTTT.

There are many counts of this clonotype. This rearrangement joins TRBV7-9 to TRBJ2-5, with 9 bases fitting TRBD1. The length of the CDR3 is 15 residues. V trimming: 5 bases; J trimming: 2 bases; junction bases outside the gene matches: 6. Germline V lookup: CDR1 SEHNR, CDR2 FQNEAQ (reference sequence). The CDR3 sequence: CASSLTTGGQETQYF. The CDR3 DNA reads as TGTGCCAGCAGCCTCACGACAGGGGGACAAGAGACCCAGTACTTC.

The chain couples TRBV12-5 to TRBJ2-3; D is uncertain. The V end lost 1 base, the J end lost 4 bases, and 12 bases lay between the germline ends. Germline V gene data show CDR1 as LGHNT and CDR2 as FRNRAP. This CDR3 region has 15 residues. In DNA form, the CDR3 reads TGTGCTAGTGGTTTGGGTGGAGTAGAAGCAGATACGCAGTATTTT. Its translation is CASGLGGVEADTQYF. The complete variable domain, with remaining parts taken from reference TRBV12-5 and TRBJ2-3, reads DARVTQTPRHKVTEMGQEVTMRCQPILGHNTVFWYRQTMMQGLELLAYFRNRAPLDDSGMPKDRFSAEMPDATLATLKIQPSEPRDSAVYFCASGLGGVEADTQYFGPGTRLTVL.

Many counts were recorded for this clonotype. CDR3 region: CASSPDREVNEQFF. The CDR3 bases are TGTGCCAGCAGTCCTGACAGGGAGGTCAATGAGCAGTTCTTC. The J gene is TRBJ2-1, the V gene TRBV7-2; possibly TRBD1 for D (7 bases). The V gene's germline CDR1 is SGHTA and CDR2 FQGNSA. This CDR3 has 14 amino acids. Trimming stripped 6 bases from V and 6 bases from J, with 15 bases between.

With respect to this clonotype: Germline is not matched at one junction end, which may reflect a read error. The chain's CDR3 is CASSYPPRTGETKYF. Written as DNA, the CDR3 is TGTGCCAGCAGCTACCCGCCAAGGACGGGTGAGACCAAGTACTTC. The V and J genes are TRBV5-6 and TRBJ2-5; D unresolved. Looked up from germline, CDR1 is SGHDT and CDR2 is YYEEEE. The CDR3 length is 15 residues.

This clonotype was seen a few times. An end of the junction differs from the germline gene, which may be a read error. The V gene is TRBV29-1, the J gene TRBJ1-1; D call uncertain. The length of the CDR3 is 10 residues. Germline CDR1 reads SQVTM; CDR2 reads ANQGSEA. CDR3 amino acids: CSVEWADTTF. The CDR3, as DNA: TGCAGCGTTGAATGGGCAGACACTACGTTT. Together with reference TRBV29-1 and TRBJ1-1, the CDR3 gives the full variable domain: SAVISQKPSRDICQRGTSLTIQCQVDSQVTMMFWYRQQPGQSLTLIATANQGSEATYESGFVIDKFPISRPNLTFSTLTVSNMSPEDSSIYLCSVEWADTTFGQGTRLTVV.